The rows below give T cell receptor beta chains drawn from one sample of a study of cytomegalovirus exposure and HLA in healthy donors. TCRdb's table, derived via immunoSEQ multiplex PCR, lists solely in-frame clones and lacks some. The sample lists 70,000 to 100,000 clones, 80% occurring once. Sequencing used PBMCs. The receptors shown here come from a man aged 45-60 years in good health and CMV-seropositive. Each CDR3 is given with its conserved first and last residue. Each record gives: CDR3 protein, CDR3 DNA, D gene, J gene, V gene, clone size. A D gene is named only where the DNA matches it firmly. Where a row states a size, it is once, few, many or the class of an expanded clone; other rows omit it.

CASSVRNEQFF TGTGCCAGCAGCGTCCGCAATGAGCAGTTCTTC NA TRBJ2-1 TRBV13 NA
CASSLRASANLGANVLTF TGTGCCAGCAGCTTACGGGCTAGCGCTAACCTCGGGGCCAACGTCCTGACTTTC NA TRBJ2-6 TRBV7-9 NA
CSVLFYLSGRADPVRDEQFF TGCAGCGTCTTGTTCTACTTAAGCGGGAGGGCCGACCCTGTACGGGATGAGCAGTTCTTC TRBD2 TRBJ2-1 TRBV29-1 NA
CASREGHANTEAFF TGTGCCAGCAGGGAAGGACACGCGAACACTGAAGCTTTCTTT NA TRBJ1-1 TRBV6-1 NA
CASSAEGGPGGYTF TGTGCCAGCAGCGCGGAGGGAGGGCCAGGTGGCTACACCTTC NA TRBJ1-2 TRBV9 NA
CASSKTGSAFF TGTGCCAGCAGTAAGACAGGGAGCGCTTTCTTT TRBD1 TRBJ1-1 TRBV28 NA
CASSFQQDTSYEQYF TGTGCCAGCAGTTTTCAGCAGGACACCTCCTACGAGCAGTACTTC NA TRBJ2-7 TRBV27 NA
CAWSLISSGNTIYF TGTGCCTGGAGTTTAATCTCCTCTGGAAACACCATATATTTT NA TRBJ1-3 TRBV30 NA
CASSKDRGRGYTF TGTGCCAGCAGCAAAGACAGGGGGCGAGGCTACACCTTC TRBD1 TRBJ1-2 TRBV7-9 NA
CASSIPLAGAKNIQYF TGTGCCAGTAGTATTCCCCTAGCGGGAGCCAAAAACATTCAGTACTTC TRBD2 TRBJ2-4 TRBV19 NA
CAISPGQGAGNTIYF TGTGCCATCAGCCCAGGACAGGGGGCTGGAAACACCATATATTTT TRBD1 TRBJ1-3 TRBV10-3 few
CASSFREVSSTDTQYF TGCGCCAGCAGCTTCCGGGAGGTTTCTAGCACAGATACGCAGTATTTT TRBD2 TRBJ2-3 TRBV5-1 NA
CSVDGGGSGANGLTF TGCAGCGTTGATGGGGGGGGATCTGGGGCCAACGGCCTGACTTTC TRBD2 TRBJ2-6 TRBV29-1 NA
CASSPTGQSNEKLFF TGTGCCAGCAGCCCCACGGGACAGTCTAATGAAAAACTGTTTTTT TRBD1 TRBJ1-4 TRBV7-2 NA
CASSELGTSAGELFF TGTGCCAGCAGTGAATTGGGGACTAGCGCCGGGGAGCTGTTTTTT TRBD2 TRBJ2-2 TRBV25-1 NA
CASSPEVDTEAFF TGTGCCAGCAGCCCAGAGGTCGACACTGAAGCTTTCTTT NA TRBJ1-1 TRBV5-5 NA
CASNTQHATEAFF TGTGCCAGCAACACCCAACATGCCACTGAAGCTTTCTTT NA TRBJ1-1 TRBV13 NA
CASSAHRGVTEAFF TGTGCCAGCAGTGCCCACAGGGGAGTCACTGAAGCTTTCTTT TRBD1 TRBJ1-1 TRBV27 NA
CATQGEISTDTQYF TGTGCCACTCAGGGGGAGATTAGCACAGATACGCAGTATTTT TRBD1 TRBJ2-3 TRBV6-1 NA
CASSPFWTGVDQPQHF TGCGCCAGCAGCCCATTTTGGACAGGGGTCGATCAGCCCCAGCATTTT TRBD1 TRBJ1-5 TRBV4-1 NA
CASSTNGGRNADTQYF TGTGCCAGCAGCACCAATGGCGGGCGTAACGCAGATACACAGTATTTT NA TRBJ2-3 TRBV7-2 NA
CASRQTSGAYNEQFF TGTGCCAGTAGGCAGACTAGCGGAGCCTACAATGAGCAGTTCTTC TRBD2 TRBJ2-1 TRBV19 NA
CSVVLISSYEQYF TGCAGCGTTGTTCTTATCAGCTCCTACGAGCAGTACTTC NA TRBJ2-7 TRBV29-1 NA
CASSRRELTDTQYF TGCGCCAGCAGCAGGCGGGAGCTCACAGATACGCAGTATTTT TRBD2 TRBJ2-3 TRBV5-1 once
CASSEGRDSNQPQHF TGCGCCAGCAGTGAGGGGCGGGATAGCAATCAGCCCCAGCATTTT NA TRBJ1-5 TRBV10-2 few
CASSTWTSGRADNGEQFF TGTGCCAGTAGTACCTGGACTAGCGGGAGGGCCGACAACGGTGAGCAGTTCTTC TRBD2 TRBJ2-1 TRBV19 NA
CASSDPGIQAGGYTF TGTGCCAGCAGTGACCCCGGGATCCAGGCGGGTGGCTACACCTTC NA TRBJ1-2 TRBV25-1 NA
CSVDRSRSYNEQFF TGCAGCGTGGACAGGTCACGCTCCTACAATGAGCAGTTCTTC TRBD1 TRBJ2-1 TRBV29-1 NA
CASSLVSGDRTGELFF TGTGCCAGCAGCCTCGTCTCGGGGGACAGGACCGGGGAGCTGTTTTTT TRBD1 TRBJ2-2 TRBV7-6 NA
CASSLTKNTEAFF TGTGCCAGCAGCTTAACAAAGAACACTGAAGCTTTCTTT NA TRBJ1-1 TRBV13 NA
CASSRQINQPQHF TGTGCCAGTAGTAGACAGATTAATCAGCCCCAGCATTTT NA TRBJ1-5 TRBV19 NA
CASSGPGLVDAYTQYF TGTGCCAGCAGCGGACCGGGACTAGTAGATGCCTATACGCAGTATTTT TRBD2 TRBJ2-3 TRBV5-4 NA
CASSLSGGRAEAFF TGTGCCAGCAGCTTATCAGGGGGCCGCGCTGAAGCTTTCTTT TRBD1 TRBJ1-1 TRBV11-1 NA
CSVERRGREPYEQYF TGCAGCGTTGAAAGGAGGGGACGGGAGCCCTACGAGCAGTACTTC NA TRBJ2-7 TRBV29-1 NA
CASSPTGGDYYEQYF TGTGCCAGCAGCCCCACGGGAGGGGACTACTACGAGCAGTACTTC TRBD2 TRBJ2-7 TRBV7-8 NA
CASSLDGAGSDTQYF TGTGCCAGCAGCTTAGATGGAGCTGGGTCCGATACGCAGTATTTT NA TRBJ2-3 TRBV7-2 NA
CASSGTGGSGELFF TGTGCCAGCAGCGGGACAGGGGGCTCCGGGGAGCTGTTTTTT TRBD1 TRBJ2-2 TRBV7-2 NA
CASSTPGVGQPQHF TGTGCCAGCAGCACCCCCGGGGTAGGACAGCCCCAGCATTTT NA TRBJ1-5 TRBV6-6 NA
CASRRGASYGYTF TGTGCCAGCCGGCGGGGGGCGTCCTATGGCTACACCTTC NA TRBJ1-2 TRBV6-5 NA
CASSLYQAGGTDTQYF TGTGCCAGCAGCTTATATCAAGCGGGAGGCACAGATACGCAGTATTTT TRBD2 TRBJ2-3 TRBV7-3 NA
CSSSSTGSRSTEAFF TGTTCCAGCAGCTCGACAGGGTCAAGAAGCACTGAAGCTTTCTTT TRBD1 TRBJ1-1 TRBV7-9 NA